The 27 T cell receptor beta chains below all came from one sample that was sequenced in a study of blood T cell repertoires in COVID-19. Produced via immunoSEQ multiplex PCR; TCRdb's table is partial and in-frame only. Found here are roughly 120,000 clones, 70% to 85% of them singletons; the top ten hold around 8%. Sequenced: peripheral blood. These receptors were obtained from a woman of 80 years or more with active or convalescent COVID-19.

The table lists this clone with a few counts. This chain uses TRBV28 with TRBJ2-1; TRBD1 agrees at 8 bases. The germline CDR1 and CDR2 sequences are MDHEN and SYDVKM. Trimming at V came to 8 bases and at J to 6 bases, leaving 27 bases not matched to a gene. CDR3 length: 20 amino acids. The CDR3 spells CASALGYRGNRVGTINEQFF. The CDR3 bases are TGTGCCAGCGCCCTGGGTTACAGGGGGAATCGGGTAGGGACAATCAATGAGCAGTTCTTC.

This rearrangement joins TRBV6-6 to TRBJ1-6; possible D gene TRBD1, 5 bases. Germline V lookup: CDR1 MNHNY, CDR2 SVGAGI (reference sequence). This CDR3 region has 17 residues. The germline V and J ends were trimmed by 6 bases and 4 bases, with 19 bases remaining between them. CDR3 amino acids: CASSRRSAGSYNSPLHF. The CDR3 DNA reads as TGTGCCAGCAGCCGAAGGAGTGCAGGGTCGTATAATTCACCCCTCCACTTT.

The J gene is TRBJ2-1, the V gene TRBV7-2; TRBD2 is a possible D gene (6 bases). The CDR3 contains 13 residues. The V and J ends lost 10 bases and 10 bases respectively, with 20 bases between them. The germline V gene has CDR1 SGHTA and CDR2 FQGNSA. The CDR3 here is CATAGTGVREQFF. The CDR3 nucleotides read TGTGCCACGGCAGGGACTGGGGTCAGGGAGCAGTTCTTC.

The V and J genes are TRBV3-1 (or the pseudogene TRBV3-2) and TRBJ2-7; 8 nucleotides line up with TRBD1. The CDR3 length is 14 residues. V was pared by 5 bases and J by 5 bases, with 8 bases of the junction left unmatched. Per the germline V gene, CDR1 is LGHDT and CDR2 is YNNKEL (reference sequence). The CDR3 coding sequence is TGTGCCAGCAGCTCTCAGGGGGCGAGAAACGAGCAGTACTTC. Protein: CASSSQGARNEQYF.

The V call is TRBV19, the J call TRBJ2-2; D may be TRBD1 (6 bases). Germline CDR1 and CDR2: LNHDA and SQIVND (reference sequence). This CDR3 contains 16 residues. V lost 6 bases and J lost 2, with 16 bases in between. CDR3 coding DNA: TGTGCCAGTAGGATGGACAGCTTGATCAACACCGGGGAGCTGTTTTTT. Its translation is CASRMDSLINTGELFF.

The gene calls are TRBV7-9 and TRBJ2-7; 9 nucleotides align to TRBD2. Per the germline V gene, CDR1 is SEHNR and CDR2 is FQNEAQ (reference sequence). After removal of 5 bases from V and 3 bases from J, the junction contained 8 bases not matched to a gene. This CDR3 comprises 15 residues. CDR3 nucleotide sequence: TGTGCCAGCAGCCCCACGGGGACTAGCAACTACGAGCAGTACTTC. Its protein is CASSPTGTSNYEQYF.

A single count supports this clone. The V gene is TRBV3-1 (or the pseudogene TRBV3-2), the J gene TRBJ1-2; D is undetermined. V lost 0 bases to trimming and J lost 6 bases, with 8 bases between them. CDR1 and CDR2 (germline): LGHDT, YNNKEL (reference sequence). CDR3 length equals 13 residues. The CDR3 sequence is CASSQDIGNGYTF. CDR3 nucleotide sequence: TGTGCCAGCAGCCAAGATATCGGTAATGGCTACACCTTC.

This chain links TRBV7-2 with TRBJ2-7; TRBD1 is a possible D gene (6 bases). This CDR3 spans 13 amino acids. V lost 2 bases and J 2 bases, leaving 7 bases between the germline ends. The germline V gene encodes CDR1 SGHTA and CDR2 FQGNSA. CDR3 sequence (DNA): TGTGCCAGCAGCTTATCAGGGGCCTACGAGCAGTACTTC. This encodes CASSLSGAYEQYF.

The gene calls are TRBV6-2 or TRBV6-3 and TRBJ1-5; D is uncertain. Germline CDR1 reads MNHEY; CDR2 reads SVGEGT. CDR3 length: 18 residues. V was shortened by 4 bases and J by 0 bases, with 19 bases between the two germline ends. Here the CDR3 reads CASSWPREIPYSNQPQHF. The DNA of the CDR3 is TGTGCCAGCAGTTGGCCGAGGGAGATTCCTTATAGCAATCAGCCCCAGCATTTT.

CDR3 sequence reads: CASSVTDRGLGYTF. The CDR3 DNA reads as TGTGCCAGCAGCGTTACAGACAGGGGGCTTGGCTACACCTTC. The V call is TRBV6-6, the J call TRBJ1-2, with 10 bases lining up with TRBD1. The CDR3 has 14 residues. CDR1 MNHNY and CDR2 SVGAGI come from the germline V gene (reference sequence). J lost 7 bases, V lost 6 bases, and 8 bases had no gene match.

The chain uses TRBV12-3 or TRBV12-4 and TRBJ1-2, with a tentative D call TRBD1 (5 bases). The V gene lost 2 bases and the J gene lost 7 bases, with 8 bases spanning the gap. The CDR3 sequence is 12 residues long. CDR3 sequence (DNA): TGTGCCAGCAGTTTAATTAGGGGTGGCTACACCTTC. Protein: CASSLIRGGYTF.

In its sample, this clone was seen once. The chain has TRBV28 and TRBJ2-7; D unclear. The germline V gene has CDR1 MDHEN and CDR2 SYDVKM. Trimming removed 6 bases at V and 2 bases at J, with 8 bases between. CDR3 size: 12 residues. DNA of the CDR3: TGTGCCAGCAGCTCAAGAGCCTACGAGCAGTACTTC. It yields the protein CASSSRAYEQYF.

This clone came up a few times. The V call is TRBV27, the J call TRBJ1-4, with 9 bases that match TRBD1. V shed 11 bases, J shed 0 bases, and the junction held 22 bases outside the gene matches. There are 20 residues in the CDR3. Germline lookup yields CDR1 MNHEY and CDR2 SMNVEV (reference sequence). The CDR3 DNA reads TGTGCCGGCCATTCAGGGCAAGGGACAGGGCGGAGTGCAACTAATGAAAAACTGTTTTTT. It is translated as CAGHSGQGTGRSATNEKLFF.

The CDR3: CASSSSGELFF. CDR3 in DNA: TGTGCCAGCAGCTCGTCCGGGGAGCTGTTTTTT. The genes are TRBV11-2 and TRBJ2-2; no clear D. Germline lookup yields CDR1 SGHAT and CDR2 FQNNGV. The germline V and J ends were trimmed by 4 bases and 6 bases, with 3 bases remaining between them. The CDR3 is 11 amino acids.

This CDR3 is CASSLWPKGSITGQETQYF. CDR3 DNA sequence: TGTGCCAGCAGTTTATGGCCAAAGGGCTCTATTACGGGACAAGAGACCCAGTACTTC. The rearrangement links TRBV28 to TRBJ2-5, with D maybe TRBD2 (5 bases). The germline V gene has CDR1 MDHEN and CDR2 SYDVKM. The CDR3 has 19 amino acids. Deletions cut 0 bases from V and 2 bases from J, with 22 bases between.

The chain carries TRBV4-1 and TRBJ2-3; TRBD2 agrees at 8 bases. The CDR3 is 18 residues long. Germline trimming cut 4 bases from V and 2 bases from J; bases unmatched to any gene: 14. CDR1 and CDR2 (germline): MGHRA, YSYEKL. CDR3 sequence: CASSLLTLLAGNTDTQYF. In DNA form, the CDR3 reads TGCGCCAGCAGCCTCCTAACATTATTAGCGGGAAACACAGATACGCAGTATTTT.

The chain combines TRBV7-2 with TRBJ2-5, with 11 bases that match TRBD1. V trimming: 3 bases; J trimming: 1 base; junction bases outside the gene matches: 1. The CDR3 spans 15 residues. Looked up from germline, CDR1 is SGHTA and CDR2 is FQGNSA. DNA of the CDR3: TGTGCCAGCAGCTTTGGGACAGGGGGCCAAGAGACCCAGTACTTC. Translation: CASSFGTGGQETQYF.

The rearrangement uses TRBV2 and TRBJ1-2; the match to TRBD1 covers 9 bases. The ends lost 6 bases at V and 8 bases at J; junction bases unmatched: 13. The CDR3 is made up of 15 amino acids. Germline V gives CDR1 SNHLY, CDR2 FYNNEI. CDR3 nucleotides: TGTGCCAGCAGCTCAACGCCGGGACAGGGACCCGGCTACACCTTC. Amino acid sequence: CASSSTPGQGPGYTF.

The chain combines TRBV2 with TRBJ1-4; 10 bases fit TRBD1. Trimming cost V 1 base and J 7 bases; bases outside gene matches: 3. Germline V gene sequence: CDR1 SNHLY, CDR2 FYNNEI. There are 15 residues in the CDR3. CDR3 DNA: TGTGCCAGCAGTGAAGGGGACAGGGGCGCTGAAAAACTGTTTTTT. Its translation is CASSEGDRGAEKLFF.

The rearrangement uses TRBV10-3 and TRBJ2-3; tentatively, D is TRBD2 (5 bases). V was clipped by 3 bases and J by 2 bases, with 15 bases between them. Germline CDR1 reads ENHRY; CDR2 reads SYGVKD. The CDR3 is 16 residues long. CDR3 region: CAISDMVGAVTDTQYF. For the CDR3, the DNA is TGTGCCATCAGTGATATGGTGGGAGCAGTCACAGATACGCAGTATTTT.

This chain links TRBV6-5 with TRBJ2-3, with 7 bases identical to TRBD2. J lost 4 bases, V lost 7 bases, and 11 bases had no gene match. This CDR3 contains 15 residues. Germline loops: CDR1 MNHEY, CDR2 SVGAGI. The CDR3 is CASMTGLVLSDTQYF. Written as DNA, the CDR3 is TGTGCCAGCATGACCGGACTAGTCTTGTCAGATACGCAGTATTTT.

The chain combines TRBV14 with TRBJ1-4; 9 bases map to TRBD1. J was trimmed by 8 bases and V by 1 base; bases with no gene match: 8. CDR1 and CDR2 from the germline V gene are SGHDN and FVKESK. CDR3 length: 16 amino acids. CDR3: CASSQVGTGIGEKLFF. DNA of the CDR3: TGTGCCAGCAGCCAAGTCGGGACAGGGATCGGAGAAAAACTGTTTTTT. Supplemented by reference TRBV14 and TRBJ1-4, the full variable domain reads EAGVTQFPSHSVIEKGQTVTLRCDPISGHDNLYWYRRVMGKEIKFLLHFVKESKQDESGMPNNRFLAERTGGTYSTLKVQPAELEDSGVYFCASSQVGTGIGEKLFFGSGTQLSVL.

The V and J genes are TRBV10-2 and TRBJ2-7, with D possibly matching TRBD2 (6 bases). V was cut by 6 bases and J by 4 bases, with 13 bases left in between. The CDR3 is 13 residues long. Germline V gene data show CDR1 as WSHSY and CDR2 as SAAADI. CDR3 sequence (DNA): TGCGCCAGCAGCGCGGGACGGACGTACGAGCAGTACTTC. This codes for CASSAGRTYEQYF.

The CDR3 DNA sequence: TGTGCCACCAGAGTTTCGCGGACACCAGGTCCTGCTAATGAGCAGTACTTC. Translation gives CATRVSRTPGPANEQYF. The rearrangement joins TRBV24-1 to TRBJ2-7, with D maybe TRBD1 (5 bases). The CDR3 contains 17 residues. Germline V gives CDR1 KGHDR, CDR2 SFDVKD. Trimming removed 7 bases from V and 7 bases from J, with 28 bases in between.

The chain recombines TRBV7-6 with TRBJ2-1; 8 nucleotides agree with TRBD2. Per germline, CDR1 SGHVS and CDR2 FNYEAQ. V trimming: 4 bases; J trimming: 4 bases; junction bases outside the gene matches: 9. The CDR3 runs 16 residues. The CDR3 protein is CASSSVASGGYNEQFF. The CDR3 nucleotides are TGTGCCAGCAGCTCAGTTGCGAGCGGGGGTTACAATGAGCAGTTCTTC.

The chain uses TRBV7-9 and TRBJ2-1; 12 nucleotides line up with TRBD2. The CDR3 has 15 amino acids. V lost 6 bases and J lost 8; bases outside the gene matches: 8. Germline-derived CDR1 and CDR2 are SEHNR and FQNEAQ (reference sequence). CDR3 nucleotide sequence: TGTGCCAGCAGTCTCACTAGCGGGAGGAACCATGAGCAGTTCTTC. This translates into CASSLTSGRNHEQFF.

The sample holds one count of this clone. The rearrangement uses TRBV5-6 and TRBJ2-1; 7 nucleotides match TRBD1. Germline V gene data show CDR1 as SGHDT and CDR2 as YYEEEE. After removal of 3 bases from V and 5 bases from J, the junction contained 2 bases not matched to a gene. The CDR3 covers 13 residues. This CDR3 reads CASSSQGDNEQFF. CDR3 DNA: TGTGCCAGCAGCTCTCAGGGGGACAATGAGCAGTTCTTC.